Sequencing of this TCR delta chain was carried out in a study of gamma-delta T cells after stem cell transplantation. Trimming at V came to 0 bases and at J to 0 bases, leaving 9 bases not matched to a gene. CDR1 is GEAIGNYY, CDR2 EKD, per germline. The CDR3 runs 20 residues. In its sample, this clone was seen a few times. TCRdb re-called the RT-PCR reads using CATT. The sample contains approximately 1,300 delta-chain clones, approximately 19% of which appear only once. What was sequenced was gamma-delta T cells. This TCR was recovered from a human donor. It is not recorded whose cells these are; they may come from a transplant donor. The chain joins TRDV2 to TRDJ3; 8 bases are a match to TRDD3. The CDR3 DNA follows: TGTGCCTGTGACACCGGAGGGCTGGGGGAGAGCTCCTGGGACACCCGACAGATGTTTTTC. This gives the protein CACDTGGLGESSWDTRQMFF.